This T cell receptor (beta chain) was found in a study of blood T cell repertoires in COVID-19. Study-level background: The study drew acute and convalescent COVID-19 samples from the United States, Italy and Spain. The analysed material was cDNA or gDNA that came from T cells, B-cell-depleted T cells, or PBMCs.

Trimming took 1 base from V and 7 from J; bases not matched to a gene: 7. There are 15 residues in the CDR3. Germline V gene sequence: CDR1 LGHNA, CDR2 YNFKEQ. In the authors' workflow: Scientists estimated how many nucleated cells there were by amplifying reference gene primers. Profiling relied on immunoSEQ multiplex PCR, and the TCRdb table lists in-frame clones only, not all of them. D and trimming were read from the DNA, whereas the V and J calls and clone size are those reported in that table. The sample includes around 60,000 clones, nearly 90% of them seen just once. This receptor was identified in a man in his fifties with active COVID-19. This chain uses TRBV4-2 with TRBJ2-1, with 7 positions matching TRBD2. Sequencing used peripheral blood. For the CDR3, the DNA is TGTGCCAGCAGCCAAGTAACAGCGGGGACTAATGAGCAGTTCTTC. Translating gives CASSQVTAGTNEQFF.